A selection of T cell receptor beta chains follows, all from one sample in a study of technical replicates of blood from a handful of donors. Repertoires were generated with immunoSEQ multiplex PCR, while TCRdb's copy carries only in-frame clones and drops some. The repertoire holds around 54,000 clones, with approximately 95% as singletons. The sample consisted of T cells isolated from PBMCs. All receptors come from a human donor in good health. CDR3s include the opening cysteine and the closing phenylalanine or tryptophan. D genes are given only for firm matches. Size is omitted from some rows. Given values are once, few, many or a class for expanded clones.

.	TRBV7-9	TRBJ2-6	.	TGTGCCAGCAGCTCCCTCCCGGGGTCTGGGGCCAACGTCCTGACTTTC	CASSSLPGSGANVLTF
.	TRBV15	TRBJ2-6	.	TGTGCCACCAGCGGAAAGGACACATACAGCTCTGGGGCCAACGTCCTGACTTTC	CATSGKDTYSSGANVLTF
TRBD2	TRBV9	TRBJ2-3	once	TGTGCCAGCAGCCCCTTCTTAGCGGGAGGGCCTGAAGATACGCAGTATTTT	CASSPFLAGGPEDTQYF
.	TRBV18	TRBJ1-4	.	TGTGCCAGCTCACCACCGATCCGGTCAACTAATGAAAAACTGTTTTTT	CASSPPIRSTNEKLFF
TRBD1	TRBV15	TRBJ1-1	.	TGTGCCACCAGCAGAGCAACAGGGGTCTTAACTGAAGCTTTCTTT	CATSRATGVLTEAFF
TRBD2	TRBV10-1	TRBJ2-4	.	TGCGCCAGCAGTGAGGCTAGCGGGAGAGACATTCAGTACTTC	CASSEASGRDIQYF
TRBD1	TRBV6-5	TRBJ2-7	.	TGTGCCAGCAGGGACGGCAGGGGGTTCTACGAGCAGTACTTC	CASRDGRGFYEQYF
.	TRBV7-2	TRBJ2-2	.	TGTGCCAGCAGCCCAGTAGCGTACACCGGGGAGCTGTTTTTT	CASSPVAYTGELFF
TRBD2	TRBV7-8	TRBJ2-1	once	TGTGCCAGCAGCTTAATCTGGACTAGCGGGACTCATGAGCAGTTCTTC	CASSLIWTSGTHEQFF
.	TRBV27	TRBJ2-1	.	TGTGCCAGCAGTTTCGGGAATGAGCAGTTCTTC	CASSFGNEQFF
TRBD1	TRBV7-6	TRBJ1-2	.	TGTGCCAGCAGACAGGGGACAGGGGACGGCTACACCTTC	CASRQGTGDGYTF
TRBD1	TRBV10-3	TRBJ1-1	once	TGTGCCACTGGGACAGGGAGCATGAACACTGAAGCTTTCTTT	CATGTGSMNTEAFF
TRBD1	TRBV9	TRBJ1-1	.	TGTGCCAGCAGCCCAGAGCCTATGGCAGGGACAGGGGGTACTGAAGCTTTCTTT	CASSPEPMAGTGGTEAFF
TRBD2	TRBV19	TRBJ2-1	.	TGTGCCAGCGGGGGGGCTGATGAGCAGTTCTTC	CASGGADEQFF